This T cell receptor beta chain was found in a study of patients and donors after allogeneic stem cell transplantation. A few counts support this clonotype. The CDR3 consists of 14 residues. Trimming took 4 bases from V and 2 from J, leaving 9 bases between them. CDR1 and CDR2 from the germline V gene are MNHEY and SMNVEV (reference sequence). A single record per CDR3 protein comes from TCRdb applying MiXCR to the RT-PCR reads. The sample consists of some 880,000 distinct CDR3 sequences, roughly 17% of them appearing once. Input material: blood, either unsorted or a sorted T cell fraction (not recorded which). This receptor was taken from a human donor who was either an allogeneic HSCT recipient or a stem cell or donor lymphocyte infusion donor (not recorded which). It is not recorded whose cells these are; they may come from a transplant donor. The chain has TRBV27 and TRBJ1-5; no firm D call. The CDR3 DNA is TGTGCCAGCAGTTCCGGAAGTGGCAATCAGCCCCAGCATTTT. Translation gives CASSSGSGNQPQHF.